This TCR beta chain was captured by sequencing in a study of blood T cell repertoires in COVID-19. As for the study in general: T cells, B-cell-depleted T cells, or PBMCs supplied cDNA or gDNA.

Participants spanned ages about 18 to 95 years and resided in roughly 22 US areas. Cohort assignment relied on participant-reported clinical history. Losses at the gene ends were 3 bases for V and 4 bases for J; bases not matched to a gene: 6. Germline V gene data show CDR1 as SEHNR and CDR2 as FQNEAQ (reference sequence). The CDR3 contains 15 residues. In the original workflow: Reference gene primers were amplified, and this amplification served to estimate nucleated cell counts. TCRdb's table, derived via immunoSEQ multiplex PCR, lists solely in-frame clones and lacks some. V and J calls and clone size are those listed in that table; D and trimming were worked out from the DNA. The table includes 200,000 to 250,000 clones, roughly 87% detected once.

The chain has TRBV7-9 and TRBJ2-1; 7 bases align to TRBD2. The material sequenced was PBMCs or T cells enriched from blood (not recorded which). The receptor was isolated from a young man with acute COVID-19. This CDR3 reads CASSLVTGGYNEQFF. CDR3 DNA sequence: TGTGCCAGCAGCTTGGTAACGGGAGGTTACAATGAGCAGTTCTTC.